A selection of T cell receptor beta chains follows, all from one sample in a study of shared clonotypes between healthy human individuals. Assay used: immunoSEQ multiplex PCR; TCRdb lists only in-frame clones, some missing. The data show about a million clones, about 75% seen once. Sequenced material: memory CD4+ T cells sorted from blood. These receptors were taken from a man between 18 and 29 years old in good health. Each CDR3 is given without its conserved first and last residue. A D gene is named only where the DNA matches it firmly.

v_gene	d_gene	CDR3aa
TRBV19	TRBD2	ASSIYASGSGELF
TRBV30	.	AWEQGKMNYGYT
TRBV29-1	.	SPVTPRGESNQPQH
TRBV6-1	TRBD1	ASSEAWTGGELF
TRBV18	TRBD1	ASSLSGGLNEQY
TRBV4-3	TRBD1	ASSSRQGTEAF
TRBV12-5	.	ASGLWGAETQY
TRBV7-7	TRBD1	ASSSGQGSADTQY
TRBV2	.	ASSINNEQF
TRBV30	.	AWSVASRGQPQH
TRBV20-1	.	SAPNSYEQY
TRBV10-2	.	ASSRTGSPTQAYEQY
TRBV19	TRBD1	ASSTGQGAKDYGYT
TRBV4-2	TRBD2	ASRNLAGAYNEQF
TRBV6-6	.	ASSYDRTIQETQY
TRBV5-1	TRBD2	ASSLAWVAGDTPAYEQY
TRBV7-2	.	ASSPYNEQF
TRBV5-1	TRBD1	ASSLDGTATGKLF
TRBV20-1	.	RVGLDNEQF
TRBV2	TRBD2	ASSGSGDGGSYEQY
TRBV5-6	TRBD1	ASSFDRGARNQPQH
TRBV5-5	.	ASSSGGGRGYGYT
TRBV28	.	ASDEQRAGELF
TRBV7-2	.	ASSLDRSNYGYT
TRBV7-9	.	ASSPWRGDGYT
TRBV5-1	TRBD2	ASSFPREGGTGELF
TRBV19	TRBD1	ASSIRTGRIETQY
TRBV29-1	.	SETDGGGTQY
TRBV7-3	TRBD2	ASSQSGGSTGELF
TRBV6-1	.	ASSVDSLETQY
TRBV5-4	.	ASSPQGTGSSQY
TRBV18	.	ASSPQSAGTNEKLF
TRBV9	.	ASSVGVGKEGDEQF
TRBV9	TRBD2	ASSEYSGLSTDTQY
TRBV7-2	TRBD2	ASSTAGGPSYEQY
TRBV30	.	AWSPTGPLETQY
TRBV5-6	TRBD1	ASSERFGTGGLPNTEAF
TRBV30	.	AWGPGGGQETQY
TRBV9	.	ASSVTETPGGEQF
TRBV7-6	.	ASSGQSETQY
TRBV5-4	TRBD1	ASGAGQGVLSATNEKLF
TRBV6-1	.	ASSEITGRGPWGNQPQH
TRBV14	TRBD1	ASSQDQGAWSLH
TRBV7-8	.	ASSAAAGQEKLF
TRBV6-5	TRBD2	ASSRLADNEQF
TRBV7-6	TRBD2	ASSLVAGETTVDTQY